This passage covers 29 T cell receptor beta chains from one sample sequenced in a study of vaccination effects on CD4 cells after COVID-19. Data came from immunoSEQ multiplex PCR; TCRdb stores just in-frame clones and leaves some out. Among more than 45,000 clones listed, 65% to 80% were seen once. On roughly day 10 of culture, CD4+ T cells were separated out. These receptors have no identified antigens. Sequenced here: CD4+ T cells from PBMCs cultured without peptide, sampled before COVID-19 vaccination. These receptors were taken from a human donor who received a COVID-19 vaccine.

CDR3 sequence (DNA): TGTGCCATCAGTGAGTCGTGGCAGGACACAGATACGCAGTATTTT. Protein: CAISESWQDTDTQYF. The J gene is TRBJ2-3, the V gene TRBV10-3; no reliable D call. Per germline, CDR1 ENHRY and CDR2 SYGVKD. CDR3 length: 15 residues. The V and J ends lost 0 bases and 2 bases respectively, with 9 bases between them.

The rearrangement joins TRBV11-3 to TRBJ2-3; D is possibly TRBD1 (6 bases). Germline V CDR1 and CDR2: SGHNT, YENEEA. The CDR3 contains 15 residues. Trimming stripped 2 bases from V and 2 bases from J, with 11 bases between. Here the CDR3 reads CASSLSDSPTDTQYF. The CDR3 DNA reads TGTGCCAGCAGCTTATCGGACAGCCCCACAGATACGCAGTATTTT.

The genes are TRBV2 and TRBJ2-3; 9 bases line up with TRBD2. The CDR3 sequence is 15 residues long. Germline CDR1 and CDR2: SNHLY and FYNNEI. V shed 8 bases and J 4 bases; nucleotides not matched to a gene: 10. The CDR3 region has the DNA TGTGCCAGCCCTAGAGAGGCTAGCGGGGCAGATACGCAGTATTTT. As protein: CASPREASGADTQYF.

This clone was seen a few times. This chain connects TRBV5-8 to TRBJ2-1; 7 positions match TRBD2. Germline trimming cut 4 bases from V and 0 bases from J; bases unmatched to any gene: 4. Germline CDR1 and CDR2: SGHTS and YDEGEE. CDR3 length equals 15 residues. CDR3 DNA: TGTGCCAGCAGCACGGGACTACTCTCCTACAATGAGCAGTTCTTC. Translation: CASSTGLLSYNEQFF. The full variable domain, in which reference TRBV5-8 and TRBJ2-1 provide the parts outside the CDR3, is EAGVTQSPTHLIKTRGQQATLRCSPISGHTSVYWYQQALGLGLQFLLWYDEGEERNRGNFPPRFSGRQFPNYSSELNVNALELEDSALYLCASSTGLLSYNEQFFGPGTRLTVL.

The genes are TRBV7-2 and TRBJ2-5; TRBD1 matches at 10 bases. The CDR3 has 14 residues. J lost 7 bases, V lost 5 bases, and 7 bases had no gene match. CDR1 and CDR2 from the germline V gene are SGHTA and FQGNSA. CDR3 protein: CASSPRRTGGTQYF. Written as DNA, the CDR3 is TGTGCCAGCAGCCCCCGGCGGACAGGGGGGACCCAGTACTTC.

The sample holds a few counts of this clone. This chain links TRBV12-5 with TRBJ2-2; D gene ambiguous. Germline V gives CDR1 LGHNT, CDR2 FRNRAP. V was pared by 1 base and J by 1 base, with 7 bases between. The CDR3 has 15 amino acids. The CDR3 sequence is CASGLGHGNTGELFF. The CDR3 DNA reads as TGTGCTAGTGGTTTGGGCCACGGGAACACCGGGGAGCTGTTTTTT.

The sample holds a few counts of this clone. The chain carries TRBV6-5 and TRBJ1-1; 10 bases are a match to TRBD1. The CDR3 sequence is 15 residues long. V shed 6 bases and J 4 bases; nucleotides not matched to a gene: 8. Germline CDR1 reads MNHEY; CDR2 reads SVGAGI. The CDR3 sequence: CASRIKTGGLTEAFF. The CDR3 region has the DNA TGTGCCAGCAGAATCAAGACAGGGGGCCTCACTGAAGCTTTCTTT.

This clone was counted between two and nine times. The chain couples TRBV6-4 to TRBJ2-2; 7 bases are shared with TRBD1. The CDR3 is 13 amino acids. After removal of 5 bases from V and 5 bases from J, the junction contained 2 bases not matched to a gene. Germline V gene data show CDR1 as MRHNA and CDR2 as SNTAGT. Here the CDR3 DNA reads TGTGCCAGCAGTTTGACAGGGACCGGGGAGCTGTTTTTT. Amino acid sequence: CASSLTGTGELFF.

CDR3 loop: CASSFPPRGGIAGAYNEQFF. CDR3 nucleotides: TGCGCCAGCAGCTTCCCGCCTAGGGGGGGTATAGCGGGGGCCTACAATGAGCAGTTCTTC. The chain is built from TRBV5-1 and TRBJ2-1, with TRBD2 matching over 9 bases. V was clipped by 2 bases and J by 2 bases; unmatched bases: 17. The CDR3 contains 20 residues. Looked up from germline, CDR1 is SGHRS and CDR2 is YFSETQ.

The chain links TRBV6-5 to TRBJ1-4, with D unclear. V lost 3 bases and J lost 4, with 6 bases in between. The CDR3 spans 13 residues. Germline values: CDR1 MNHEY, CDR2 SVGAGI. The DNA for the CDR3 is TGTGCCAGCAGTTATACAGTTAATGAAAAACTGTTTTTT. It translates to CASSYTVNEKLFF.

This clone was detected a few times. The rearrangement uses TRBV18 and TRBJ2-2; 11 nucleotides match TRBD1. V shed 3 bases and J 6 bases; nucleotides not matched to a gene: 6. Germline assignment: CDR1 KGHSH and CDR2 LQKENI. This CDR3 has 16 residues. The CDR3 region has the DNA TGTGCCAGCTCACCCATCGGACAGGGGGCGCCCGGGGAGCTGTTTTTT. This encodes CASSPIGQGAPGELFF.

The chain has TRBV10-1 and TRBJ2-4; D gene uncertain. Trimming removed 5 bases at V and 2 bases at J, with 16 bases between. The germline gives CDR1 WNHNN, CDR2 SYGVQD (reference sequence). The CDR3 contains 16 residues. The CDR3: CASSSPGHSTKNIQYF. For the CDR3, the DNA is TGCGCCAGCAGTTCACCTGGCCACTCAACCAAAAACATTCAGTACTTC.

The chain recombines TRBV5-5 with TRBJ1-1; D is undetermined. The CDR3 sequence is 11 residues long. V shed 6 bases and J shed 10 bases, with 13 bases lying between them. Germline V gene sequence: CDR1 SGHKS, CDR2 YYEKEE (reference sequence). CDR3 bases: TGTGCCAGCATTAGGACTTATGGAGCTTTCTTT. Amino acids: CASIRTYGAFF.

V usage is TRBV6-2 or TRBV6-3 and J usage is TRBJ1-1; the D gene is possibly TRBD1 (5 bases). Trimming left V 0 bases short and J 3 bases short, with 17 bases between. Germline V lookup: CDR1 MNHEY, CDR2 SVGEGT. The CDR3 loop spans 17 amino acids. The CDR3 DNA reads TGTGCCAGCAGTTACTCGGGGGTACATGCGGTGGACACTGAAGCTTTCTTT. It encodes CASSYSGVHAVDTEAFF.

V usage is TRBV2 and J usage is TRBJ2-4; D not resolved. From germline, CDR1 is SNHLY and CDR2 FYNNEI. Deletions cut 3 bases from V and 0 bases from J, with 9 bases between. The CDR3 runs to 15 residues. The CDR3: CASSEEKLAKNIQYF. The DNA of the CDR3 is TGTGCCAGCAGTGAGGAGAAACTAGCCAAAAACATTCAGTACTTC.

The V call is TRBV14, the J call TRBJ1-6; 8 bases line up with TRBD1. Germline CDR1 reads SGHDN; CDR2 reads FVKESK. The CDR3 has 15 amino acids. With V trimmed by 4 bases and J by 6 bases, 5 bases remained unmatched. The CDR3 loop reads CASSPGQGGNSPLHF. CDR3 coding DNA: TGTGCCAGCAGCCCCGGACAGGGTGGTAATTCACCCCTCCACTTT.

This clone came up a few times. The chain carries TRBV3-1 (or the pseudogene TRBV3-2) and TRBJ1-1; D unclear. CDR3 length: 13 residues. Germline CDR1 reads LGHDT; CDR2 reads YNNKEL (reference sequence). The V gene lost 3 bases and the J gene lost 3 bases, with 8 bases spanning the gap. The CDR3 loop is CASSQVPDTEAFF. The CDR3 bases are TGTGCCAGCAGCCAGGTACCCGACACTGAAGCTTTCTTT.

The chain uses TRBV2 and TRBJ2-3; 9 bases are a match to TRBD2. The CDR3 covers 17 residues. CDR1 is SNHLY and CDR2 is FYNNEI in the germline V gene. Trimming removed 2 bases from V and 1 base from J; junction bases left unmatched: 7. Here the CDR3 DNA reads TGTGCCAGCAGTGAATGGGGACTAGCTAGGCGCACAGATACGCAGTATTTT. It specifies CASSEWGLARRTDTQYF. Complete variable domain (other parts from reference TRBV2 and TRBJ2-3): EPEVTQTPSHQVTQMGQEVILRCVPISNHLYFYWYRQILGQKVEFLVSFYNNEISEKSEIFDDQFSVERPDGSNFTLKIRSTKLEDSAMYFCASSEWGLARRTDTQYFGPGTRLTVL.

This clone was seen a few times. J is TRBJ2-2 and V is TRBV5-1; 10 bases match TRBD1. Trimming at V came to 4 bases and at J to 5 bases, leaving 8 bases not matched to a gene. Germline CDR1 reads SGHRS; CDR2 reads YFSETQ. This CDR3 is 16 amino acids long. The CDR3: CASSGGQGLSTGELFF. The CDR3, as DNA: TGCGCCAGCAGCGGGGGACAGGGGTTGAGTACCGGGGAGCTGTTTTTT.

This sequence joins TRBV4-1 and TRBJ2-5, with 9 bases identical to TRBD1. The J segment lost 4 bases and the V segment lost 4 bases, leaving 7 bases of the junction unmatched. The CDR3 is 15 amino acids. CDR1 is MGHRA, CDR2 YSYEKL, per germline. The CDR3 DNA sequence: TGCGCCAGCAGCCGCCTCGGGACAGGGATAGAGACCCAGTACTTC. Its protein is CASSRLGTGIETQYF.

This clone was seen only once. The chain carries TRBV10-3 and TRBJ2-3; 7 bases match TRBD1. V dropped 0 bases and J dropped 11; count of bases not matched to a gene: 2. The CDR3 loop spans 12 amino acids. CDR1 is ENHRY, CDR2 SYGVKD, per germline. CDR3 in amino acids: CAISESGTEQYF. CDR3 nucleotides: TGTGCCATCAGTGAGTCTGGGACAGAGCAGTATTTT.

The J gene is TRBJ1-4, the V gene TRBV24-1; D may be TRBD1 (6 bases). The CDR3 is made up of 16 amino acids. Germline assignment: CDR1 KGHDR and CDR2 SFDVKD. The V and J ends lost 2 bases and 6 bases respectively, with 15 bases between them. The CDR3 region has the DNA TGTGCCACCAGTGATTCTGGGGGCGGTAACGATGAAAAACTGTTTTTT. Its translation is CATSDSGGGNDEKLFF.

The chain links TRBV19 to TRBJ2-6; TRBD1 aligns across 9 bases. This CDR3 is built from 18 residues. V was clipped by 5 bases and J by 1 base; unmatched bases: 9. Germline CDR1 and CDR2: LNHDA and SQIVND (reference sequence). DNA of the CDR3: TGTGCCAGTAGTCTACCGGGACAGGGACTTTCTGGGGCCAACGTCCTGACTTTC. This sequence encodes CASSLPGQGLSGANVLTF.

The sample holds a few counts of this clone. The chain uses TRBV3-1 (or the pseudogene TRBV3-2) and TRBJ2-3; D is undetermined. CDR1 and CDR2 from the germline V gene are LGHDT and YNNKEL (reference sequence). The CDR3 runs to 13 residues. The V end was cut by 2 bases, the J end by 7 bases, with 10 bases between. DNA of the CDR3: TGTGCCAGCAGCCAACTAATGGGGAATACGCAGTATTTT. It encodes CASSQLMGNTQYF.

The V gene is TRBV20-1, the J gene TRBJ1-1, with D uncertain. The CDR3 sequence is 11 residues long. Germline CDR1 is DFQATT and CDR2 is SNEGSKA (reference sequence). Trimming took 6 bases from V and 6 from J, leaving 11 bases between them. The CDR3 is CSAVRGSEAFF. The DNA for the CDR3 is TGCAGTGCCGTCCGGGGTTCTGAAGCTTTCTTT.

The genes are TRBV18 and TRBJ2-7; D not certain. The CDR3 extends over 12 amino acids. CDR1 is KGHSH and CDR2 is LQKENI in the germline V gene. Trimming stripped 3 bases from V and 6 bases from J, with 9 bases between. The CDR3 reads CASSPSTAEQYV. The CDR3 nucleotides read TGTGCCAGCTCACCTAGCACCGCCGAGCAGTACGTC.

This chain links TRBV2 with TRBJ2-1, with 9 bases fitting TRBD1. The CDR3 is made up of 15 amino acids. J lost 5 bases, V lost 4 bases, and 6 bases had no gene match. Germline V gene lookup returns CDR1 SNHLY and CDR2 FYNNEI. The CDR3 bases are TGTGCCAGCAGTGGTACCGGGACAGGGCACAATGAGCAGTTCTTC. Encoded protein: CASSGTGTGHNEQFF.

In DNA, the CDR3 is TGCGCCAGCAGTGGGACTAGCGGGGGGGCTCACGAGCAGTACGTC. Protein sequence: CASSGTSGGAHEQYV. The rearrangement joins TRBV10-2 to TRBJ2-7; 15 bases line up with TRBD2. Germline V gene sequence: CDR1 WSHSY, CDR2 SAAADI. J lost 5 bases, V lost 4 bases, and 3 bases had no gene match. The CDR3 is 15 amino acids.

This chain joins TRBV5-1 and TRBJ1-5, with TRBD1 identical over 8 bases. The CDR3 runs 14 residues. The trim removed 4 bases at V and 6 bases at J, leaving 6 bases unmatched. Germline V gives CDR1 SGHRS, CDR2 YFSETQ. The CDR3 is CASSQTGVGQPQHF. The CDR3 DNA follows: TGCGCCAGCAGCCAGACAGGGGTTGGTCAGCCCCAGCATTTT.